The 11 T cell receptor beta chains in this list originate from one sample, sequenced in a study of regulatory T cells in long-lasting Graves disease. Time point here: newly diagnosed GD, antithyroid drugs for less than 3 months. The TCR library used RNA extracted from PBMCs. Libraries of TCR beta came from iRepertoire HTBI primers plus Arm-PCR of CDR3 regions. One entry per CDR3 protein, called by TCRdb with MiXCR from the multiplex PCR reads. The table includes approximately 400,000 distinct CDR3 sequences, around a sixth detected once. The sample in question was peripheral blood mononuclear cells (PBMCs), obtained at new diagnosis, from a patient treated with antithyroid drugs. Every receptor here comes from a female donor with Graves disease.

This clonotype was detected many times. The rearrangement links TRBV9 to TRBJ1-2; D is possibly TRBD1 (6 bases). The CDR3 sequence is 15 residues long. CDR1 is SGDLS and CDR2 is YYNGEE in the germline V gene. V lost 4 bases to trimming and J lost 1 base, with 14 bases between them. CDR3 DNA sequence: TGTGCCAGCAGCCCAGGAGTCAGGGGTAACTATGGCTACACCTTC. As protein: CASSPGVRGNYGYTF.

This clonotype was seen repeatedly, ten times or more. The chain joins TRBV28 to TRBJ1-2; 9 bases fit TRBD1. The CDR3 runs 15 residues. The junction had 12 bases not matched to a gene; V was cut back by 6 bases and J by 7 bases. The germline V gene encodes CDR1 MDHEN and CDR2 SYDVKM. The DNA for the CDR3 is TGTGCCAGCAGCCCTCTGACAGGGGGAAGTATTGGCTACACCTTC. Its translation is CASSPLTGGSIGYTF.

This clonotype has ten or more counts. The chain combines TRBV29-1 with TRBJ1-2; D ambiguous. Trimming shortened V by 7 bases and J by 1 base, and 10 bases separated the two germline ends. From germline, CDR1 is SQVTM and CDR2 ANQGSEA. The CDR3 has 12 residues. Here the CDR3 DNA reads TGCAGCGATAGAGACCTTAACTATGGCTACACCTTC. It is translated as CSDRDLNYGYTF.

The sample holds many counts of this clonotype. The chain carries TRBV27 and TRBJ2-1, with D tentatively TRBD1 or TRBD2 (6 bases each). The V gene's germline CDR1 is MNHEY and CDR2 SMNVEV (reference sequence). The CDR3 covers 13 residues. Trimming shortened V by 3 bases and J by 8 bases, and 11 bases separated the two germline ends. The CDR3 bases are TGTGCCAGCAGTTTTGGGGGCGGGGATGAGCAGTTCTTC. This codes for CASSFGGGDEQFF.

This clonotype was seen repeatedly, ten times or more. The chain couples TRBV28 to TRBJ1-2; possibly TRBD1 for D (5 bases). In germline, CDR1 is MDHEN, CDR2 SYDVKM. V shed 11 bases and J shed 4 bases, with 14 bases lying between them. The CDR3 spans 12 residues. The CDR3, as DNA: TGTGCCTTGGGGCAGCCTTTCTATGGCTACACCTTC. This sequence encodes CALGQPFYGYTF.

This clonotype was observed at least ten times. The rearrangement links TRBV12-3 or TRBV12-4 to TRBJ2-7, with 9 bases fitting TRBD1. The CDR3 extends over 14 amino acids. V shed 5 bases and J 4 bases; nucleotides not matched to a gene: 6. CDR3 sequence: CASSLRDRVYEQYF. For the CDR3, the DNA is TGTGCCAGCAGTCTCCGGGACAGGGTGTACGAGCAGTACTTC.

This clonotype has ten or more counts. V and J are TRBV7-9 and TRBJ2-3; D is uncertain. The ends were cut back, 2 bases at V and 0 bases at J, with 3 bases in the middle. This CDR3 has 13 amino acids. Germline-derived CDR1 and CDR2 are SEHNR and FQNEAQ (reference sequence). The CDR3 nucleotides are TGTGCCAGCAGCTTAAGTAGCACAGATACGCAGTATTTT. It is translated as CASSLSSTDTQYF.

This clonotype has at least ten counts. The V gene is TRBV12-5, the J gene TRBJ1-1; D gene uncertain. The germline V gene has CDR1 LGHNT and CDR2 FRNRAP. The V end lost 6 bases, the J end lost 1 base, and 9 bases lay between the germline ends. The CDR3 loop spans 13 amino acids. DNA for the CDR3: TGTGCTAGTGGCCTCACTACGAACACTGAAGCTTTCTTT. It translates to CASGLTTNTEAFF. Drawing the rest from reference TRBV12-5 and TRBJ1-1, the complete variable domain is DARVTQTPRHKVTEMGQEVTMRCQPILGHNTVFWYRQTMMQGLELLAYFRNRAPLDDSGMPKDRFSAEMPDATLATLKIQPSEPRDSAVYFCASGLTTNTEAFFGQGTRLTVV.

This clonotype came up many times. The chain uses TRBV20-1 and TRBJ2-3, with 15 nucleotides matching TRBD2. The CDR3 contains 16 residues. Per germline, CDR1 DFQATT and CDR2 SNEGSKA (reference sequence). The trim removed 6 bases at V and 1 base at J, leaving 5 bases unmatched. CDR3 nucleotides: TGCAGTGCCGCCGGGACTAGCGGGGGGCGCACAGATACGCAGTATTTT. Translating gives CSAAGTSGGRTDTQYF.

The chain couples TRBV9 to TRBJ1-2, with TRBD1 as a possible D gene (5 bases). This CDR3 is 17 amino acids long. Looked up from germline, CDR1 is SGDLS and CDR2 is YYNGEE. The V end was cut by 3 bases, the J end by 4 bases, with 22 bases between. This CDR3 reads CASSGGSSVKGVYGYTF. CDR3 nucleotide sequence: TGTGCCAGCAGCGGAGGCTCCTCCGTCAAAGGGGTCTATGGCTACACCTTC.

The table lists this clonotype with many counts. CDR3 sequence: CASRLGSYNEQFF. As DNA, the CDR3 is TGTGCCAGCAGACTAGGGTCTTACAATGAGCAGTTCTTC. This chain joins TRBV11-2 and TRBJ2-1, with TRBD2 as a possible D gene (5 bases). Germline V CDR1 and CDR2: SGHAT, FQNNGV. The CDR3 covers 13 residues. With 6 bases removed from V and 4 bases from J, the gap between germline ends came to 10 bases. Combining the CDR3 with reference TRBV11-2 and TRBJ2-1 gives the whole variable domain EAGVAQSPRYKIIEKRQSVAFWCNPISGHATLYWYQQILGQGPKLLIQFQNNGVVDDSQLPKDRFSAERLKGVDSTLKIQPAKLEDSAVYLCASRLGSYNEQFFGPGTRLTVL.